This TCR beta chain was profiled in a study of T cell repertoires in cytomegalovirus infection. On the study more broadly: Both recently identified HLA-C-restricted and well-studied HLA-B-restricted CMV epitopes were used in the study. Public TCR beta signatures provided an indication of both CMV infection and a matching HLA type. Overall study findings and caveats: Dominant in the ex vivo response were TCR beta clonotypes restricted by HLA-C and specific for CMV.

For this clonotype: The antigen is unknown.

A single record per CDR3 protein comes from TCRdb applying MiXCR to the reads. The sample contains roughly 500,000 distinct CDR3 sequences, roughly a third of which appear only once. Deletions cut 0 bases from V and 3 bases from J, with 6 bases between. Per the germline V gene, CDR1 is MNHNY and CDR2 is SVGAGI (reference sequence). This CDR3 spans 13 amino acids. The sequences come from cultured PBMCs, collected from culture after CMV antigen stimulation. This clonotype was sampled from a human donor in good health (CMV status not recorded). Some clones in this sample may be carry-over from other donors' samples. This sequence joins TRBV6-6 and TRBJ2-7, with D unclear. CDR3 coding DNA: TGTGCCAGCAGTTACTCGGTCGACTACGAGCAGTACTTC. It codes for CASSYSVDYEQYF.